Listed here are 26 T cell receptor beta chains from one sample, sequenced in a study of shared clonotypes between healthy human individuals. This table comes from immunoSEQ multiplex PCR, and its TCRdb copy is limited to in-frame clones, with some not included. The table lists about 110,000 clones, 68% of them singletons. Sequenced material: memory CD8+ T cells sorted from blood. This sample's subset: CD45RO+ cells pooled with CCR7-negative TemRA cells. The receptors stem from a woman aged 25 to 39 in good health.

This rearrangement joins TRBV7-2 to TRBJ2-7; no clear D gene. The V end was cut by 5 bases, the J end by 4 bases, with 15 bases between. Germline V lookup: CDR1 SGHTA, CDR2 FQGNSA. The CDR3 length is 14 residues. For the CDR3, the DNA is TGTGCCAGCAGCCTCCAAAGCTCCCAATACGAGCAGTACTTC. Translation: CASSLQSSQYEQYF.

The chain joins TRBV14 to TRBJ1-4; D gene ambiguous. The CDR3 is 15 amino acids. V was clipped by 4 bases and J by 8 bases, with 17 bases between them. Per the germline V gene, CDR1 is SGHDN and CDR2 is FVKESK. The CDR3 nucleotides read TGTGCCAGCAGCCCGAACTGGGCCCCGGGCGAAAAACTGTTTTTT. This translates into CASSPNWAPGEKLFF. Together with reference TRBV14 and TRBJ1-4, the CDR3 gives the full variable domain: EAGVTQFPSHSVIEKGQTVTLRCDPISGHDNLYWYRRVMGKEIKFLLHFVKESKQDESGMPNNRFLAERTGGTYSTLKVQPAELEDSGVYFCASSPNWAPGEKLFFGSGTQLSVL.

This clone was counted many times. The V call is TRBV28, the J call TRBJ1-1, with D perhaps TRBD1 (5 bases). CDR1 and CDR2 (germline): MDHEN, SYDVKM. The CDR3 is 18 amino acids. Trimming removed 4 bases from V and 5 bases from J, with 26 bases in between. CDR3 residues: CASSSIRASSQGGTEAFF. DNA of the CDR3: TGTGCCAGCAGTTCAATAAGAGCCTCCAGCCAGGGAGGGACTGAAGCTTTCTTT. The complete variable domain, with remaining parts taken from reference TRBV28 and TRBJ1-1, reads DVKVTQSSRYLVKRTGEKVFLECVQDMDHENMFWYRQDPGLGLRLIYFSYDVKMKEKGDIPEGYSVSREKKERFSLILESASTNQTSMYLCASSSIRASSQGGTEAFFGQGTRLTVV.

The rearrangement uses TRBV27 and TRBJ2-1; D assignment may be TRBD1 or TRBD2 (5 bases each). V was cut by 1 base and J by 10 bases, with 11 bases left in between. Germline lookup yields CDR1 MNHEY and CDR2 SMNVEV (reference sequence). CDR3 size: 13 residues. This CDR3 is CASSLLGVREQFF. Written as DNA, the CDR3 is TGTGCCAGCAGTTTATTGGGGGTGCGGGAGCAGTTCTTC.

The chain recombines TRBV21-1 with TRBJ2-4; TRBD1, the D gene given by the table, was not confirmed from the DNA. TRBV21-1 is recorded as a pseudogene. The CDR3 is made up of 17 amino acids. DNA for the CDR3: TGTGCCAGCAGTGAGAATATGCTACAGCAAAGAAAAAACATTCAGTACTTC. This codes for CASSENMLQQRKNIQYF.

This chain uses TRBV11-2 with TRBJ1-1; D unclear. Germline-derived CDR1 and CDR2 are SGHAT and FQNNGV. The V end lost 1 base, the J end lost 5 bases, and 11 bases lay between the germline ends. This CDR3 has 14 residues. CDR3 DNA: TGTGCCAGCAGCTTAGGTCCCCCGGGGACTGAAGCTTTCTTT. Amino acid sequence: CASSLGPPGTEAFF.

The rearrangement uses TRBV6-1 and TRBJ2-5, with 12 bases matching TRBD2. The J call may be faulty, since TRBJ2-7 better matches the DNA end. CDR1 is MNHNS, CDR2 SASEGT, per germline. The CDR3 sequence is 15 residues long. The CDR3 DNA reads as TGTGCCAGCAGCGGACTAGCGGGAACTTCCTACGAGCAGTACTTC. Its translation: CASSGLAGTSYEQYF.

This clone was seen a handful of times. The CDR3 loop reads CASSIRSSEKLFF. CDR3 in DNA: TGTGCCAGTAGTATAAGATCGAGCGAAAAACTGTTTTTT. The chain uses TRBV19 and TRBJ1-4; D gene uncertain. Trimming removed 2 bases from V and 8 bases from J, with 9 bases in between. The CDR3 loop spans 13 amino acids. Germline-derived CDR1 and CDR2 are LNHDA and SQIVND (reference sequence).

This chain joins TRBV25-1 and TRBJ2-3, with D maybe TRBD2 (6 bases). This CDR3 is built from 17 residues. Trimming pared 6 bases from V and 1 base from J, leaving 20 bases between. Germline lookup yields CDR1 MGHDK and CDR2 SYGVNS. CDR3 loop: CASSIGGASVGTDTQYF. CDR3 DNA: TGTGCCAGCAGCATAGGAGGAGCTAGCGTCGGCACAGATACGCAGTATTTT.

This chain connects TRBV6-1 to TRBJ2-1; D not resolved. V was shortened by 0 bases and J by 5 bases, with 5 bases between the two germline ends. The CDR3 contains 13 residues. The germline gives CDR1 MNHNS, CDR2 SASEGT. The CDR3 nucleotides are TGTGCCAGCAGTGAAGCTATCCACAATGAGCAGTTCTTC. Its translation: CASSEAIHNEQFF.

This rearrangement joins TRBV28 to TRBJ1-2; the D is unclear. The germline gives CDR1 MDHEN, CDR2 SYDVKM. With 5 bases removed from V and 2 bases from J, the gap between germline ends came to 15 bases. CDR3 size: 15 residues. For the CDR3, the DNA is TGTGCCAGCAGTGGATGGGCAGAGGCCAACTATGGCTACACCTTC. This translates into CASSGWAEANYGYTF.

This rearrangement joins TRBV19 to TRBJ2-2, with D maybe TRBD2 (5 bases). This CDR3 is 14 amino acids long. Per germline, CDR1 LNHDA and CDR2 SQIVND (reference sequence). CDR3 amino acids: CAVALRVNTGELFF. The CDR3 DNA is TGTGCAGTGGCCCTGAGGGTGAACACCGGGGAGCTGTTTTTT.

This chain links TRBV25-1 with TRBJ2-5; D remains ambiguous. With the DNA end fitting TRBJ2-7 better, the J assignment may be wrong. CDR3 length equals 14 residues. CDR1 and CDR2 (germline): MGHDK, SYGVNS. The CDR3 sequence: CASSESKGTYEQYF. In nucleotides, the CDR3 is TGTGCCAGCAGTGAATCCAAGGGAACCTACGAGCAGTACTTC.

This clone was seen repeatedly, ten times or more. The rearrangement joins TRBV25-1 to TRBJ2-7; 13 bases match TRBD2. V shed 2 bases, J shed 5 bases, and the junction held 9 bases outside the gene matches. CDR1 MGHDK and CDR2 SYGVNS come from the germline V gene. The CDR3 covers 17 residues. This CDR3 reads CASSEPGTSGTFDEQYF. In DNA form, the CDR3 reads TGTGCCAGCAGTGAACCTGGGACTAGCGGGACCTTCGACGAGCAGTACTTC.

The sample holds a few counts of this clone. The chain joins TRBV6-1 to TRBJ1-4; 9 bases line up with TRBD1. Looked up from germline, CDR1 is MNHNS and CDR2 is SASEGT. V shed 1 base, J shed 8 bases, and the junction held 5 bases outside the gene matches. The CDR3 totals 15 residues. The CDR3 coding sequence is TGTGCCAGCAGTGAAGAGGGACAGGGTAGCGAAAAACTGTTTTTT. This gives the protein CASSEEGQGSEKLFF.

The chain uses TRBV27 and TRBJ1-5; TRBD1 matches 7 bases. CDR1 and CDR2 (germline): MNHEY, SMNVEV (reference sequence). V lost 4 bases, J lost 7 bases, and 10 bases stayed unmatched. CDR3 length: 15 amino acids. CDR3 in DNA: TGTGCCAGCAGTTCGGGGACAGAAGGGAAACAGCCCCAGCATTTT. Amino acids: CASSSGTEGKQPQHF.

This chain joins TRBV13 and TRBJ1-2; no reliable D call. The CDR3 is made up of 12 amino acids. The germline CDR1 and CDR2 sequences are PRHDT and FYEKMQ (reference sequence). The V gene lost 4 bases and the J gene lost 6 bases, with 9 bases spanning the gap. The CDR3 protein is CASSSLRNGYTF. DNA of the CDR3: TGTGCCAGCAGCTCGCTCAGGAATGGCTACACCTTC.

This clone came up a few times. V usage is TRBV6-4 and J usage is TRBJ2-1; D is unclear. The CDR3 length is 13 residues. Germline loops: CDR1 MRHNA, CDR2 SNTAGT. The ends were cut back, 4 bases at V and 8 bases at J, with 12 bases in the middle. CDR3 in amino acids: CASSVSSTDEQFF. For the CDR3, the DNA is TGTGCCAGCAGTGTTAGCTCTACCGATGAGCAGTTCTTC.

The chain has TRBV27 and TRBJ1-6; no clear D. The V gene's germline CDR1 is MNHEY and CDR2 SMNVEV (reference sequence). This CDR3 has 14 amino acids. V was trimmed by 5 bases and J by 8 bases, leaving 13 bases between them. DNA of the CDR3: TGTGCCAGCAGTCGATTGGGATTGGATTCACCCCTCCACTTT. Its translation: CASSRLGLDSPLHF.

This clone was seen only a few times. CDR3 DNA: TGTGCCAGCACCAATCTCGACGTGGAGGCCGATACCGGGGAGCTGTTTTTT. It codes for CASTNLDVEADTGELFF. The rearrangement links TRBV27 to TRBJ2-2; tentative D call: TRBD2 (5 bases). Germline V gene sequence: CDR1 MNHEY, CDR2 SMNVEV (reference sequence). V lost 7 bases, J lost 5 bases, and 23 bases lay in between. This CDR3 has 17 amino acids.

The CDR3 DNA is TGTGCCATCAGACAGGGGGCTTACTATGGCTACACCTTC. It specifies CAIRQGAYYGYTF. The genes are TRBV10-3 and TRBJ1-2; 9 bases align to TRBD1. There are 13 residues in the CDR3. Per germline, CDR1 ENHRY and CDR2 SYGVKD. V lost 6 bases and J lost 3; bases outside the gene matches: 2.

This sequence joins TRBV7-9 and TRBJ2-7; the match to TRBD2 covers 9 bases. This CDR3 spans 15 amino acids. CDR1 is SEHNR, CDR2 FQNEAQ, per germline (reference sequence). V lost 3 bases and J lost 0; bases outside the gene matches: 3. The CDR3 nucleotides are TGTGCCAGCAGCTTTAGCGGGAGAGACTCCTACGAGCAGTACTTC. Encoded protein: CASSFSGRDSYEQYF. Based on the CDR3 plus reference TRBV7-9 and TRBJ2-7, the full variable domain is DTGVSQNPRHKITKRGQNVTFRCDPISEHNRLYWYRQTLGQGPEFLTYFQNEAQLEKSRLLSDRFSAERPKGSFSTLEIQRTEQGDSAMYLCASSFSGRDSYEQYFGPGTRLTVT.

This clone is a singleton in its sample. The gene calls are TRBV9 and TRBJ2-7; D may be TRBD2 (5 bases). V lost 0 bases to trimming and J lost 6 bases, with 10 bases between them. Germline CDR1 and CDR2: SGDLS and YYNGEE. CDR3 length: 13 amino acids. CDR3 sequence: CASSVGGGSEQYF. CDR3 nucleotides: TGTGCCAGCAGCGTAGGTGGAGGTTCCGAGCAGTACTTC.

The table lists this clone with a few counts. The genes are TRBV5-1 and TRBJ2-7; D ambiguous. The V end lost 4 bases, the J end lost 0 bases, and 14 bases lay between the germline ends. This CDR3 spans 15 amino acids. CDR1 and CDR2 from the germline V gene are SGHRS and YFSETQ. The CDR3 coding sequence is TGCGCCAGCAGCCCCTCGCGGCACCCCTCCTACGAGCAGTACTTC. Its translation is CASSPSRHPSYEQYF.

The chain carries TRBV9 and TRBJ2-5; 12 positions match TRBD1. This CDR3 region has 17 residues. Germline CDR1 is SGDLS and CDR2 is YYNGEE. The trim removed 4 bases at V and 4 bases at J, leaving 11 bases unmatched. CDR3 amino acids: CASSIRTGTGGGETQYF. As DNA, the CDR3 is TGTGCCAGCAGCATACGGACCGGGACAGGGGGCGGAGAGACCCAGTACTTC. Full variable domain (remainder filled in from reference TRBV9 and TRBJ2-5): DSGVTQTPKHLITATGQRVTLRCSPRSGDLSVYWYQQSLDQGLQFLIQYYNGEERAKGNILERFSAQQFPDLHSELNLSSLELGDSALYFCASSIRTGTGGGETQYFGPGTRLLVL.

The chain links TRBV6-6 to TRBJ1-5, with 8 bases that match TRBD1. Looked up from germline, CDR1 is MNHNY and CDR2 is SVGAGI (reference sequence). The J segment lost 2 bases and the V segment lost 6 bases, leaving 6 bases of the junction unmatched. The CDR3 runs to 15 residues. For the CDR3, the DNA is TGTGCCAGCAGCCCCGGACAGGGAGGCAATCAGCCCCAGCATTTT. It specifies CASSPGQGGNQPQHF.